These T cell receptor beta chains were read from a single sample in a study of T-cell memory formation after mild COVID-19. TCRdb used MiXCR to reprocess the 5' RACE reads, holding one entry per CDR3 protein. Here the sample spans more than 120,000 distinct CDR3 sequences, 15% to 20% being singletons. Sequencing used PBMCs or a T cell subset sorted from them (not recorded which). The receptors come from an adult woman who had mild COVID-19 (a few samples of this study predate the infection). Cell type and time point are not known. The CDR3 runs from the conserved cysteine through the conserved F or W. The D gene is left open where the match is weak. Size is omitted from some rows. Given values are once, few, many or a class for expanded clones.

V: TRBV24-1
J: TRBJ1-5
length: 15
size: NA
D: TRBD1
DNA: TGTGCCACCAGTGATTTGGGAGGGGGCCGACAGCCCCAGCATTTT
CDR3: CATSDLGGGRQPQHF

V: TRBV7-9
J: TRBJ2-7
length: 13
size: few
D: NA
DNA: TGTGCCAGCAGCTTAGATTCCCTTCACGAGCAGTACTTC
CDR3: CASSLDSLHEQYF

V: TRBV7-8
J: TRBJ2-1
length: 14
size: many
D: TRBD1
DNA: TGTGCCAGCAGCTTAGCTACAGGGGCGAATGAGCAGTTCTTC
CDR3: CASSLATGANEQFF

V: TRBV30
J: TRBJ2-1
length: 15
size: NA
D: TRBD1
DNA: TGTGCCTGGAGTGTGGGACAGGCGGCGGTAAATGAGCAGTTCTTC
CDR3: CAWSVGQAAVNEQFF

V: TRBV12-3/TRBV12-4
J: TRBJ1-1
length: 16
size: NA
D: NA
DNA: TGTGCCAGCAAACCCCCAATGGGGACACGCTCGATTGAAGCTTTCTTT
CDR3: CASKPPMGTRSIEAFF

V: TRBV20-1
J: TRBJ1-1
length: 12
size: few
D: NA
DNA: TGCAGTGCTTCCCCCGTGAACACTGAAGCTTTCTTT
CDR3: CSASPVNTEAFF

V: TRBV5-6
J: TRBJ2-1
length: 14
size: NA
D: NA
DNA: TGTGCCAGCAGCTTGATAGAGGTAGACAATGAGCAGTTCTTC
CDR3: CASSLIEVDNEQFF

V: TRBV2
J: TRBJ1-2
length: 14
size: few
D: NA
DNA: TGTGCCAGCAGGAGTGGTGGGGCCGCTTATGGCTACACCTTC
CDR3: CASRSGGAAYGYTF

V: TRBV5-1
J: TRBJ1-4
length: 16
size: few
D: TRBD1
DNA: TGCGCCAGCAGCTTGGGACAGGGGAACCTCGGCGAAAAACTGTTTTTT
CDR3: CASSLGQGNLGEKLFF

V: TRBV7-7
J: TRBJ1-1
length: 13
size: NA
D: NA
DNA: TGTGCCAGCACCCCGCTCAGGAACACTGAAGCTTTCTTT
CDR3: CASTPLRNTEAFF

V: TRBV7-6
J: TRBJ1-5
length: 15
size: NA
D: NA
DNA: TGTGCCAGCAGCTTAGCAGGCCAGGCCAGTCAGCCCCAGCATTTT
CDR3: CASSLAGQASQPQHF

V: TRBV24-1
J: TRBJ2-5
length: 14
size: NA
D: NA
DNA: TGTGCCACCAGTGACCCAGACTGGGGGGAGACCCAGTACTTC
CDR3: CATSDPDWGETQYF

V: TRBV6-5
J: TRBJ2-5
length: 16
size: NA
D: TRBD1
DNA: TGTGCCAGCAGTTACGGCCGGGACAGGGGGTCAGAGACCCAGTACTTC
CDR3: CASSYGRDRGSETQYF

V: TRBV6-2/TRBV6-3
J: TRBJ1-1
length: 14
size: few
D: NA
DNA: TGTGCCAGCAGCCGCGGGGGTAGTTGGACTGAAGCTTTCTTT
CDR3: CASSRGGSWTEAFF

V: TRBV12-3/TRBV12-4
J: TRBJ2-2
length: 13
size: NA
D: NA
DNA: TGTGCCAGCAAAAGGACTATTACCGGGGAGCTGTTTTTT
CDR3: CASKRTITGELFF

V: TRBV4-2
J: TRBJ1-4
length: 16
size: few
D: TRBD1
DNA: TGTGCCAGCAGCGGGGCCGGAGGGGGCACATCAGGAAAACTGTTTTTT
CDR3: CASSGAGGGTSGKLFF

V: TRBV29-1
J: TRBJ2-3
length: 13
size: few
D: NA
DNA: TGCAGCGTTGGAACCCCAGACACAGATACGCAGTATTTT
CDR3: CSVGTPDTDTQYF

V: TRBV6-5
J: TRBJ1-2
length: 13
size: NA
D: NA
DNA: TGTGCCAGCAGGCCAGGACGGCAGTATGGCTACACCTTC
CDR3: CASRPGRQYGYTF

V: TRBV20-1
J: TRBJ2-3
length: 16
size: NA
D: NA
DNA: TGCAGTGCTGCCCATTCGGGACTTTTTGGCGGAGATACGCAGTATTTT
CDR3: CSAAHSGLFGGDTQYF

V: TRBV4-1
J: TRBJ1-6
length: 14
size: few
D: NA
DNA: TGCGCCAGCAGCCAAGGCTTCGGGACTGGGGCCCTCCACTTT
CDR3: CASSQGFGTGALHF

V: TRBV11-3
J: TRBJ2-1
length: 14
size: few
D: NA
DNA: TGTGCCAGCAGCTTAGGGGATGGAGCTGATGAGCAGTTCTTC
CDR3: CASSLGDGADEQFF

V: TRBV12-5
J: TRBJ1-2
length: 13
size: NA
D: TRBD1
DNA: TGTGCTAGTGCCTCGACAGGGGGCTATGGCTACACCTTC
CDR3: CASASTGGYGYTF

V: TRBV7-2
J: TRBJ1-6
length: 14
size: NA
D: NA
DNA: TGTGCCAGCAGCTTCGGGGCCCCGGTGTTACCCCTCCACTTT
CDR3: CASSFGAPVLPLHF

V: TRBV7-9
J: TRBJ2-7
length: 14
size: NA
D: NA
DNA: TGTGCCAGCAGCTTGCAGGGAGGCTTCTACGAGCAGTACTTC
CDR3: CASSLQGGFYEQYF

V: TRBV5-6
J: TRBJ2-5
length: 17
size: few
D: TRBD2
DNA: TGTGCCAGCAGCTTGGCTGGGTCCAGCGGGGGACGAGAGACCCAGTACTTC
CDR3: CASSLAGSSGGRETQYF

V: TRBV5-1
J: TRBJ1-2
length: 15
size: few
D: TRBD1
DNA: TGCGCCAGCAGCTTGGGTATCAGGGGGAAGGATGGCTACACCTTC
CDR3: CASSLGIRGKDGYTF

V: TRBV18
J: TRBJ2-3
length: 15
size: few
D: NA
DNA: TGTGCCAGCTCACAATCACAGGAGGTCAGAGATACGCAGTATTTT
CDR3: CASSQSQEVRDTQYF

V: TRBV15
J: TRBJ2-2
length: 17
size: few
D: NA
DNA: TGTGCCACCAGCAGAGTAAAAGGGACACGGGAGACCGGGGAGCTGTTTTTT
CDR3: CATSRVKGTRETGELFF

V: TRBV3-1
J: TRBJ2-7
length: 14
size: few
D: NA
DNA: TGTGCCAGCAGCCACGGTAGCGGATCCTACGAGCAGTACTTC
CDR3: CASSHGSGSYEQYF

V: TRBV5-1
J: TRBJ2-1
length: 16
size: few
D: NA
DNA: TGCGCCAGCAGCTTTTCGGGACTCAGCTCCTACAATGAGCAGTTCTTC
CDR3: CASSFSGLSSYNEQFF

V: TRBV4-3
J: TRBJ2-7
length: 15
size: few
D: TRBD2
DNA: TGCGCCAGCAGCCATCTTGGGAGGGGAACCTACGAGCAGTACTTC
CDR3: CASSHLGRGTYEQYF

V: TRBV3-1
J: TRBJ1-1
length: 13
size: NA
D: TRBD1
DNA: TGTGCCAGCAGCCAGTGGCAGGGGGCTGAAGCTTTCTTT
CDR3: CASSQWQGAEAFF

V: TRBV5-6
J: TRBJ2-5
length: 11
size: many
D: NA
DNA: TGTGCCAGCAGCTTCAGGGAGACCCAGTACTTC
CDR3: CASSFRETQYF

V: TRBV4-1
J: TRBJ2-3
length: 16
size: few
D: NA
DNA: TGCGCCAGCAGCCAAGATATAGAAAGGGCCACAGATACGCAGTATTTT
CDR3: CASSQDIERATDTQYF

V: TRBV4-3
J: TRBJ1-4
length: 14
size: NA
D: NA
DNA: TGCGCCAGCAGAGAGCAGAGGGGTAATGAAAAACTGTTTTTT
CDR3: CASREQRGNEKLFF

V: TRBV7-8
J: TRBJ2-3
length: 15
size: few
D: TRBD2
DNA: TGTGCCAGCAGCTTTTCCAGCGGGGGGCCGCGTCCGCAGTATTTT
CDR3: CASSFSSGGPRPQYF

V: TRBV20-1
J: TRBJ2-2
length: 14
size: NA
D: TRBD2
DNA: TGCAGTGCCATACTAGCGGGAGGGACCGGGGAGCTGTTTTTT
CDR3: CSAILAGGTGELFF

V: TRBV6-2/TRBV6-3
J: TRBJ1-1
length: 17
size: few
D: NA
DNA: TGTGCCAGCAGAAGATCAGGGGTCCTTCGGGGGCACACTGAAGCTTTCTTT
CDR3: CASRRSGVLRGHTEAFF

V: TRBV21-1
J: TRBJ2-7
length: 16
size: many
D: NA
DNA: TGTGCCAGCAGCAAAACTAGCGGGAGGGCCAAATACGAGCAGTACTTC
CDR3: CASSKTSGRAKYEQYF

V: TRBV5-4
J: TRBJ2-3
length: 16
size: few
D: TRBD2
DNA: TGTGCCAGCAGCCTCACTAGCGGGGGACCCACAGATACGCAGTATTTT
CDR3: CASSLTSGGPTDTQYF

V: TRBV29-1
J: TRBJ1-1
length: 12
size: few
D: NA
DNA: TGCAGCGTTGGGGAGGGCAGGGGAGAAGCTTTCTTT
CDR3: CSVGEGRGEAFF

V: TRBV6-1
J: TRBJ1-5
length: 13
size: few
D: NA
DNA: TGTGCCAGCAGTGAAAGAGCGGATCAGCCCCAGCATTTT
CDR3: CASSERADQPQHF

V: TRBV12-5
J: TRBJ2-7
length: 16
size: NA
D: TRBD2
DNA: TGTGCTAGTGGTTCCCGATCGGGCCCGACTAGCGACGAGCAGTACTTC
CDR3: CASGSRSGPTSDEQYF

V: TRBV10-3
J: TRBJ2-7
length: 15
size: few
D: TRBD2
DNA: TGTGCCATCGCAGAGTCTAGCGGGAGGGCCCCCGAGCAGTACTTC
CDR3: CAIAESSGRAPEQYF

V: TRBV9
J: TRBJ1-3
length: 15
size: few
D: NA
DNA: TGTGCCAGCAGCGGCGGACAGTTGAAGGGAAACACCATATATTTT
CDR3: CASSGGQLKGNTIYF

V: TRBV12-3/TRBV12-4
J: TRBJ2-7
length: 16
size: NA
D: TRBD2
DNA: TGTGCCAGCAGTTTCCTGTGGACTAGCGGGAGGCACGAGCAGTACTTC
CDR3: CASSFLWTSGRHEQYF

V: TRBV6-5
J: TRBJ2-2
length: 12
size: many
D: NA
DNA: TGTGCCAGCAGTTCCCCCACCGGGGAGCTGTTTTTT
CDR3: CASSSPTGELFF

V: TRBV3-1
J: TRBJ2-1
length: 13
size: NA
D: NA
DNA: TGTGCCAGCAGCCATCGGTGGATCAATGAGCAGTTCTTC
CDR3: CASSHRWINEQFF

V: TRBV7-6
J: TRBJ2-6
length: 15
size: NA
D: TRBD1
DNA: TGTGCCAGCAGCTCGACAGGGACTGGGGCCAACGTCCTGACTTTC
CDR3: CASSSTGTGANVLTF

V: TRBV5-1
J: TRBJ1-6
length: 15
size: NA
D: NA
DNA: TGCGCCAGCAGCGATCAGGGACGGAATAATTCACCCCTCCACTTT
CDR3: CASSDQGRNNSPLHF

V: TRBV29-1
J: TRBJ2-2
length: 14
size: many
D: NA
DNA: TGCAGCGTCGATGCCGGGAAGAATACCGGGGAGCTGTTTTTT
CDR3: CSVDAGKNTGELFF

V: TRBV7-2
J: TRBJ2-3
length: 15
size: few
D: TRBD2
DNA: TGTGCCAGCAGCTTATTTGGGACTACCACAGATACGCAGTATTTT
CDR3: CASSLFGTTTDTQYF

V: TRBV20-1
J: TRBJ2-4
length: 10
size: NA
D: NA
DNA: TGCAGTGCTGGGACGAACATTCAGTACTTC
CDR3: CSAGTNIQYF

V: TRBV5-1
J: TRBJ2-5
length: 14
size: NA
D: TRBD1
DNA: TGCGCCAGCAGCCCACAGGGGTTTAGGGAGACCCAGTACTTC
CDR3: CASSPQGFRETQYF